This T cell receptor (beta chain) was documented in a study of shared clonotypes between healthy human individuals (dated by TCRdb to the early 2020s). Background for the entire study: Three men and two women, aged 18 to 49 years, made up the cohort. To estimate repertoire size and how much clonotypes are shared between individuals, the study performed deep sequencing of blood TCR repertoires from roughly five healthy adults. Between about 0.8 and 9 billion PBMCs per donor were obtained by leukapheresis. To increase sequencing depth and limit assay-specific biases, different laboratories used diverse techniques to prepare libraries and sequence TCR repertoires. For each donor, CD4 naive and CD4 memory were each run on three plates, CD8 naive on two plates, and CD8 memory on one plate.

Sequences SNHLY (CDR1) and FYNNEI (CDR2) are obtained from the germline V gene. From cysteine to phenylalanine, the CDR3 is 12 amino acids long. Here the CDR3 DNA is all that survives: 36 bases in frame from base 1. The V end gives up 7 bases and the J end 7 bases, leaving 4 bases in the junction not matched to a gene. What the study reported, not specific to this receptor: Naive subsets generally had larger estimated clonotype richness than memory subsets. Sampling was restricted to blood, and TCR repertoires in tissues likely differ from the TCR repertoires found in blood. Pairwise subsampling led to the expectation that sequencing depth would affect the degree of clonotype sharing among donors. Sharing across a few donors was observed for roughly 5.4% of naive CD4, under 4% of naive CD8, over 2% of memory CD4, and over 0.3% of memory CD8 clonotypes. Incomplete sequencing was indicated by rarefaction of sorted-subset datasets, despite the large sequencing depth. Compared with non-shared clonotypes, the clonotypes found in all four sorted-subset donors had higher generation probabilities. The genetic and exposure-history diversity represented was limited by the small number of donors.

Using the deep immunoSEQ assay, multiplex PCR amplified TCR CDR3 regions from genomic DNA. Genomic DNA extracted from each cell subset was distributed evenly over all wells of several immunoSEQ 96-well plates, and each plate served as one replicate. For sorted subsets, each replicate PCR was loaded with about 0.2 ug genomic DNA, equivalent to about 30,000 T cell genomes. The purified libraries were quantified using a Qubit 3.0 fluorometer, sized with a Bioanalyzer 2100, and then quantified again using the KAPA Library Quantification kit. A separate single-read 150-cycle Illumina NextSeq 550 flow cell was used to sequence each immunoSEQ 96-well plate. Per the source publication's procedure: Because the immunoSEQ output held only junctional sequences and lacked quality scores, the filtering could not match the filtering applied to full-length reads. To assign V/J genes and CDR3, sequences were annotated against IMGT germline references using PyIR, a Python wrapper for IgBLAST v1.9. Any read was removed if the V/J assignment was weak (E-value above 1e-6), the CDR3 was missing, or the read contained stop codons, out-of-frame junctions, or ambiguous translated residues. V3J clonotypes were defined as sequences sharing the same inferred V gene, J gene, and CDR3 amino acid sequence. Percentage overlap between repertoires was calculated by dividing the number of shared unique clonotypes by the size of the smaller repertoire. Three approaches were used to assess repertoire richness: RTK rarefaction, the Chao1 estimator, and Recon v2.1 estimates of unobserved clonotypes. Generation probabilities were computed with OLGA for all TCRbeta clonotypes obtained by the gDNA method from several donors. This immuneACCESS table, as held by TCRdb, lists in-frame sequences with V and J called but not all clones. Of the missing ones, under half trace to an unresolved V gene in checked studies; the others have no known cause. V and J calls and clone size are those listed in that table; D and trimming were worked out from the DNA. Here the sample has 2 million to 3 million clones; 80% to 95% occur a single time. 0.35% to 0.45% of the sample is taken by the ten largest.

This clone was counted a single time. Which antigen it targets is not known. No base qualities exist here, and no much larger clone lies one base off it. The donors were healthy, HIV-negative adults with no recently reported acute infections or vaccinations. Every donor was a Caucasian adult residing in Nashville, Tennessee, USA. CD4+ T cells were enriched by magnetic negative selection; naive cells were then positively selected on CD45RA, and the negative fraction formed the memory subset. After blood collection by leukapheresis, PBMCs were isolated using Ficoll-Histopaque density gradient centrifugation and then cryopreserved in the vapor phase of liquid nitrogen. Purity and quantity of every magnetically sorted T cell population were checked by analytical flow cytometry. Each sorted fraction had its genomic DNA isolated and then quantified by UV absorbance on a Nanodrop 2000c.

The clonotype originates from a young man in good health. Some clones in this sample may be carry-over from other donors' samples. The chain was built from TRBV2 and TRBJ2-1; TRBD2 matches 7 bases in the middle. Sequencing input: naive CD4+ T cells from PBMCs. Explained via the paper, the cell subset or site label denotes: CD45RA+ positively selected. The CDR3 region: CASNGEGNEQFF. The nucleotide sequence is TGTGCCAGCAACGGGGAGGGGAATGAGCAGTTCTTC.